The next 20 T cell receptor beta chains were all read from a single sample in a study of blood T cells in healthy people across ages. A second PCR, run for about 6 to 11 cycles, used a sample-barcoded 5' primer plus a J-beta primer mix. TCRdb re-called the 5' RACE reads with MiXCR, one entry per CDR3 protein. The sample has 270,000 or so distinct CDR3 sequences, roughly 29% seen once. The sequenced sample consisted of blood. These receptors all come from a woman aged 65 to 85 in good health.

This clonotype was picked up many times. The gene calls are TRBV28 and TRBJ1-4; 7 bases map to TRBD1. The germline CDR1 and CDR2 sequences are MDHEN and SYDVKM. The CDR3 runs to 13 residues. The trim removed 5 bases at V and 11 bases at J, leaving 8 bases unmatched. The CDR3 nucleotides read TGTGCCAGCAGTCCCCCAGTCAGGGGGAAACTGTTTTTT. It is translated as CASSPPVRGKLFF. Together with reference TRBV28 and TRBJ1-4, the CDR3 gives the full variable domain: DVKVTQSSRYLVKRTGEKVFLECVQDMDHENMFWYRQDPGLGLRLIYFSYDVKMKEKGDIPEGYSVSREKKERFSLILESASTNQTSMYLCASSPPVRGKLFFGSGTQLSVL.

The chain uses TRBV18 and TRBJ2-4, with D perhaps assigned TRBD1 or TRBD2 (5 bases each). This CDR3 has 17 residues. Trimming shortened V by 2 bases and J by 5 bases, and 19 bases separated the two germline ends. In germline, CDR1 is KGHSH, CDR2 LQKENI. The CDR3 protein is CASSPGVGLRDENIQYF. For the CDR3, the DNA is TGTGCCAGCTCACCAGGAGTCGGTTTACGGGACGAAAACATTCAGTACTTC.

CDR3 in DNA: TGTGCCAGCAGCCAAGATCCCACACTACGATACCCAGAGACCCAGTACTTC. Protein: CASSQDPTLRYPETQYF. The chain uses TRBV14 and TRBJ2-5; no clear D. This CDR3 has 17 amino acids. Looked up from germline, CDR1 is SGHDN and CDR2 is FVKESK. V was trimmed by 0 bases and J by 4 bases, leaving 18 bases between them.

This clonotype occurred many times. DNA of the CDR3: TGTGCCACCAGTACCCTTGGCGGGGGCCCTAGCACAGATACGCAGTATTTT. Translated: CATSTLGGGPSTDTQYF. The chain recombines TRBV24-1 with TRBJ2-3, with D perhaps TRBD2 (7 bases). CDR3 size: 17 residues. The V end lost 6 bases, the J end lost 0 bases, and 18 bases lay between the germline ends. The germline CDR1 and CDR2 sequences are KGHDR and SFDVKD.

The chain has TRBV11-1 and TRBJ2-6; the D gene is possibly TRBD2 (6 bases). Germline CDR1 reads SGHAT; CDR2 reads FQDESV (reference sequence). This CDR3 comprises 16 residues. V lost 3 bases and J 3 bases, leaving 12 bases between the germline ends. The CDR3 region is CASSFGGPHGANVLTF. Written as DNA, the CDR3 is TGTGCCAGCAGCTTTGGAGGGCCACATGGGGCCAACGTCCTGACTTTC.

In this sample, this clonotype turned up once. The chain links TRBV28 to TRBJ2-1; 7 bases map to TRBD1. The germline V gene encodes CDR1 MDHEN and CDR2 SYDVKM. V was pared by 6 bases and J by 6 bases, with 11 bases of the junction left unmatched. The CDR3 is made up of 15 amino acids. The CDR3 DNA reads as TGTGCCAGCAGACCGGATACCGGGACAGCCAATGAGCAGTTCTTC. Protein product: CASRPDTGTANEQFF.

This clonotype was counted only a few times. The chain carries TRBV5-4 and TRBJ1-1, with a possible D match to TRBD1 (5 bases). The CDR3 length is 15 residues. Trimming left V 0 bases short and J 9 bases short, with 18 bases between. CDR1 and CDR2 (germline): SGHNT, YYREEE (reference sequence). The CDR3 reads CASSLAGRRDRQAFF. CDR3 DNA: TGTGCCAGCAGCTTGGCGGGGCGCCGTGACCGTCAAGCTTTCTTT.

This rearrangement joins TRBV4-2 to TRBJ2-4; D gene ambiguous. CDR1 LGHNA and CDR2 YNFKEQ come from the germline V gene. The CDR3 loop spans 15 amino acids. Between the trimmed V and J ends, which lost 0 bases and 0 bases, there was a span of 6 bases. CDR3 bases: TGTGCCAGCAGCCAAGACCGGATAGCCAAAAACATTCAGTACTTC. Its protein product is CASSQDRIAKNIQYF.

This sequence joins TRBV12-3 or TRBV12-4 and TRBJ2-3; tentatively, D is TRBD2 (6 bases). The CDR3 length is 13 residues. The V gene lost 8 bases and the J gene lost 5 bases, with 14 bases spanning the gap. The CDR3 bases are TGTGCCAGCTTTAATTGGAGGGAAGATACGCAGTATTTT. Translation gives CASFNWREDTQYF.

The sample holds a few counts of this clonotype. CDR3 sequence reads: CSATYWGRDGYTF. CDR3 bases: TGCAGTGCTACCTACTGGGGGAGGGACGGCTACACCTTC. This chain links TRBV20-1 with TRBJ1-2; a possible D gene is TRBD1 (5 bases). The CDR3 spans 13 residues. The V and J ends lost 4 bases and 8 bases respectively, with 17 bases between them. Per the germline V gene, CDR1 is DFQATT and CDR2 is SNEGSKA (reference sequence).

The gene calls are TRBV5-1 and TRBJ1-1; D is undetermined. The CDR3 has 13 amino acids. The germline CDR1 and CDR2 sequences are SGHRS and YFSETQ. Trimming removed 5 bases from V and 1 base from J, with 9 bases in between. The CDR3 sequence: CASSLQKNTEAFF. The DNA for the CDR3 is TGCGCCAGCAGTCTACAGAAGAACACTGAAGCTTTCTTT.

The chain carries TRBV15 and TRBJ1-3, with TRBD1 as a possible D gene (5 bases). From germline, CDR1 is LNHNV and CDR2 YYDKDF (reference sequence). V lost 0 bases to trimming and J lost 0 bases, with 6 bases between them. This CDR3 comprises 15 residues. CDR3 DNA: TGTGCCACCAGCAGAGACAGGGCCTCTGGAAACACCATATATTTT. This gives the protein CATSRDRASGNTIYF.

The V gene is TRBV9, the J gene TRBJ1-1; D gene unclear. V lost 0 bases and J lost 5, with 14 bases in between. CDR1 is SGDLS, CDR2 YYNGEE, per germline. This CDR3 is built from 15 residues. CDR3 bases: TGTGCCAGCAGCGTAGTCCCAGAGGTAGGGACTGAAGCTTTCTTT. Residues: CASSVVPEVGTEAFF.

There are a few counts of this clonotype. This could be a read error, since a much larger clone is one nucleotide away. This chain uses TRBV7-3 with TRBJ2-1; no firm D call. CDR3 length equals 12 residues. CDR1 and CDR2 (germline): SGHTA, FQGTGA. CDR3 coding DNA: TGTGCCAGCAGACTCGACACCTACGAGCAGTGCTTC. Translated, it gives CASRLDTYEQCF.

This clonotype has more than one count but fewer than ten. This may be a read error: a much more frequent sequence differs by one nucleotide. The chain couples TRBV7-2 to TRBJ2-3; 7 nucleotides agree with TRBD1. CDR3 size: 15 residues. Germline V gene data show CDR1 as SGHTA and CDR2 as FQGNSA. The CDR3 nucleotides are TGTGCCAGCAGTATTACAGGGGTTGACACAGATACGCGGTATTTT. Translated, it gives CASSITGVDTDTRYF.

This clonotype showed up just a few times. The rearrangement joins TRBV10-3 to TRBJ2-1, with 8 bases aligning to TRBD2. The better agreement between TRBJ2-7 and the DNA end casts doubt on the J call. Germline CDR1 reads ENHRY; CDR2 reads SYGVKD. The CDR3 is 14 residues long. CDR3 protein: CAIREVSSGKGQYF. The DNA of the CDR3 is TGTGCCATCAGGGAAGTGAGTAGCGGGAAGGGGCAGTACTTC.

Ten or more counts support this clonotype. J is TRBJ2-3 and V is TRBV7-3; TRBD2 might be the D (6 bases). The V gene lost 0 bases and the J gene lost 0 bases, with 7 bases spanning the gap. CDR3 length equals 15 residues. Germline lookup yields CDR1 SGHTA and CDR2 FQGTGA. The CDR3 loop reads CASSLTSGSTDTQYF. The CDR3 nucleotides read TGTGCCAGCAGCTTAACTAGCGGAAGCACAGATACGCAGTATTTT.

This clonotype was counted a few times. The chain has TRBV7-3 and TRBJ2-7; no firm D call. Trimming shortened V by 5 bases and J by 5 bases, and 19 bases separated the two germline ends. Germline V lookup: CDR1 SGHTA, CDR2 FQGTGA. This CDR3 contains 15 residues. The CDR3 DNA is TGTGCCAGCAGCCCAAGCCTTTCTAGGGTCCACGAGCAGTACTTC. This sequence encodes CASSPSLSRVHEQYF.

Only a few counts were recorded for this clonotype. For the CDR3, the DNA is TGCGCCAGCTTTGGCACCGGGGAGCTGTTTTTT. This gives the protein CASFGTGELFF. V usage is TRBV5-1 and J usage is TRBJ2-2; no clear D. The germline V gene has CDR1 SGHRS and CDR2 YFSETQ. CDR3 length: 11 amino acids. V was clipped by 7 bases and J by 4 bases, with 5 bases between them.

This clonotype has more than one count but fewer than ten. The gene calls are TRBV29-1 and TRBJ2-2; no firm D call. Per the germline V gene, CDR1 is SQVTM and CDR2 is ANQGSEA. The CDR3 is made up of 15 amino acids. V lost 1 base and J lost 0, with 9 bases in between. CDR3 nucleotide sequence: TGCAGCGTTGAAGGGGCCACGCCGAACACCGGGGAGCTGTTTTTT. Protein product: CSVEGATPNTGELFF.